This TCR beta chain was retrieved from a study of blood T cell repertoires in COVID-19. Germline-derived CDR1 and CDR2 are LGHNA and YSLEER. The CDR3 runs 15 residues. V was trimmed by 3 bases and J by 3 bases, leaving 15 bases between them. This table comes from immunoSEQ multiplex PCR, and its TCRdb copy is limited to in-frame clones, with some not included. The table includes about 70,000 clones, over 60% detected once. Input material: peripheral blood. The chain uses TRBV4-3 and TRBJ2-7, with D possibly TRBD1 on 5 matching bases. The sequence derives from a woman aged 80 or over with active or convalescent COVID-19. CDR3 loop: CASSQFTDSLYEQYF. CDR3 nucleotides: TGCGCCAGCAGCCAGTTTACCGACAGCCTCTACGAGCAGTACTTC.